This T cell receptor beta chain was sequenced during a study of control samples from healthy donors and cancer patients. The assay was immunoSEQ multiplex PCR, and TCRdb's table has in-frame clones only and misses some. The table records tens of thousands of clones, under 90% of them present only once. V gave up 2 bases and J gave up 1 base, with 13 bases separating them. The CDR3 runs 17 residues. In germline, CDR1 is SGHDT, CDR2 YYEEEE. This rearrangement joins TRBV5-6 to TRBJ1-6; D call uncertain. This TCR came from a man in his forties or fifties in good health. The specimen was blood. The CDR3 DNA reads as TGTGCCAGCAGCTTCCTAAGGTCGCCTTCCTATAATTCACCCCTCCACTTT. This gives the protein CASSFLRSPSYNSPLHF.